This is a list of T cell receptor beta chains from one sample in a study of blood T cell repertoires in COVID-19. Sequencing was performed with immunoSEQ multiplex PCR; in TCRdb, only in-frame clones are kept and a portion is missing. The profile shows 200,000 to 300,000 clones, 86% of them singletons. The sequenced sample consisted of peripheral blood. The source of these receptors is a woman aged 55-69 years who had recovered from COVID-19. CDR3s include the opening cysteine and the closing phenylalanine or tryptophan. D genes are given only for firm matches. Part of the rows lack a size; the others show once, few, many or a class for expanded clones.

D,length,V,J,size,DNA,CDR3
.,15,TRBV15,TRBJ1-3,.,TGTGCCAGCTCCTCAGGGGTCGCGCCTGGAAACACCATATATTTT,CASSSGVAPGNTIYF
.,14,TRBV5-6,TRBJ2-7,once,TGTGCCAGCAGCAGAGTCGGGAAGGCCTACGAGCAGTACTTC,CASSRVGKAYEQYF
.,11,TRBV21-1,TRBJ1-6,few,TGTGCCATTGGGACAACTAGACCCCTCCACTTT,CAIGTTRPLHF
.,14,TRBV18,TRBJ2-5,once,TGTGCCAGCTCACCAGGGGGGGCCCAAGAGACCCAGTACTTC,CASSPGGAQETQYF
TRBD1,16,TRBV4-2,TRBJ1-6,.,TGTGCCAGCAGCCCAAGAAAGACAGGGGAGTTTTCACCCCTCCACTTT,CASSPRKTGEFSPLHF
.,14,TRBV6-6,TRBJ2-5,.,TGTGCCAGCAGTTACTCGGGACACGAAGAGACCCAGTACTTC,CASSYSGHEETQYF
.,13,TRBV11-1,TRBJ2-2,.,TGTGCCAGCAGCTTATCCGGGAGCGGGGAGCTGTTTTTT,CASSLSGSGELFF
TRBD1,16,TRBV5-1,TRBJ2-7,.,TGCGCCAGCAGCCCCGACAGGGCAACCCCTTATTACGAGCAGTACTTC,CASSPDRATPYYEQYF
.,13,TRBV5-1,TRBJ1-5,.,TGCGCCAGCAGTACTACCCCCGATCAGCCCCAGCATTTT,CASSTTPDQPQHF
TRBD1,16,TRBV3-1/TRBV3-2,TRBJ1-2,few,TGTGCCAGCAGCCGCCACGAGATAGACAGGGGATATGGCTACACCTTC,CASSRHEIDRGYGYTF
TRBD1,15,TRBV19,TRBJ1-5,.,TGTGCCAGTAGTATAGCCCCGGGACAGAATCAGCCCCAGCATTTT,CASSIAPGQNQPQHF
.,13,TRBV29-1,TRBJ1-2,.,TGCAGCGCACGGGGACGGAGGGACTATGGCTACACCTTC,CSARGRRDYGYTF
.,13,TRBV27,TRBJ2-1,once,TGTGCCAGCAGTTTATCCCAGGGAGGTGAGCAGTTCTTC,CASSLSQGGEQFF
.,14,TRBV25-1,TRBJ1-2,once,TGTGCCAGCACCCCGGACAGAGGCCCCTATGGCTACACCTTC,CASTPDRGPYGYTF
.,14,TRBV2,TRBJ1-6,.,TGTGCCAGCAGTGAAAGTTCGAGGGATTCACCCCTCCACTTT,CASSESSRDSPLHF
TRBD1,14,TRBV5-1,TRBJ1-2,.,TGCGCCAGCAGCTTAGGACAGGTTGGGTATGGCTACACCTTC,CASSLGQVGYGYTF
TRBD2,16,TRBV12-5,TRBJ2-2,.,TGTGCTAGTGGTTCGACTAGCGGGTTGAACACCGGGGAGCTGTTTTTT,CASGSTSGLNTGELFF
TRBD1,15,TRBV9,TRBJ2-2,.,TGTGCCAGCAGCGCACAGGGGGTCTCCACCGGGGAGCTGTTTTTT,CASSAQGVSTGELFF
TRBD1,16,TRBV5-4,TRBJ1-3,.,TGTGCCAGCAGCCCGGGGGGACAGGGCGGGGGAAACACCATATATTTT,CASSPGGQGGGNTIYF
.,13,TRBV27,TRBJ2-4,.,TGTGCCAGCAGTTGGGGGGAAGCGAACATTCAGTACTTC,CASSWGEANIQYF
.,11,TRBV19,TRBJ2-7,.,TGTGCCAGTAGTACCGCCTACGAGCAGTACTTC,CASSTAYEQYF
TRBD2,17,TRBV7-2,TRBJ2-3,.,TGTGCCAGCAGCTTGAGACTAGCGGGGGAATGGACAGATACGCAGTATTTT,CASSLRLAGEWTDTQYF
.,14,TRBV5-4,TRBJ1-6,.,TGTGCCAGCAGCTTCCCCGACGGGAGGGGGCCCCTCCACTTT,CASSFPDGRGPLHF
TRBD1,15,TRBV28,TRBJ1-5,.,TGTGCCAGCAGTCGACAGGGGACAAGCAATCAGCCCCAGCATTTT,CASSRQGTSNQPQHF
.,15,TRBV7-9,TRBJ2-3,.,TGTGCCAGCACCTCCTTGGGGGGGCCCCCAGATACGCAGTATTTT,CASTSLGGPPDTQYF
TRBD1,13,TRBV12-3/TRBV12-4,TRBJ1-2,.,TGTGCCAGCAGAGAGACAGGGGCCCAAGGCTACACCTTC,CASRETGAQGYTF
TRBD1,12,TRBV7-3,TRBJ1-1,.,TGTGCCAGCAGCAGACAGGGCACTGAAGCTTTCTTT,CASSRQGTEAFF
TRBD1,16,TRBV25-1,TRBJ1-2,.,TGTGCCAGCAGTGAGGGTTGGGACAGGGGTAGGAATGGCTACACCTTC,CASSEGWDRGRNGYTF
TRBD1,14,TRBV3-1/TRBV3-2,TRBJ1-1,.,TGTGCCAGCAGCCAGAGACAGGGACGCACTGAAGCTTTCTTT,CASSQRQGRTEAFF
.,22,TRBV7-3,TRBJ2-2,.,TGTGCCAGCAGCCCCCAAAGGGACAGGAGAACATATAGCGGGGGCCGCACCGGGGAGCTGTTTTTT,CASSPQRDRRTYSGGRTGELFF
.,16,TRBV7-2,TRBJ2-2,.,TGTGCCAGCAGCGCCCGAGCGCGGGCGGTAACCGGGGAGCTGTTTTTT,CASSARARAVTGELFF
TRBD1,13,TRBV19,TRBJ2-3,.,TGTGCCAGTAAGGACAGGCTTGATAGAACGCAGTATTTT,CASKDRLDRTQYF